These 18 T cell receptor beta chains were sequenced from one sample in a study of shared clonotypes between healthy human individuals. Cells designated naive CD8 were CD45RO-negative and were positively selected for CCR7, with terminally differentiated effector memory CD45RA+ cells excluded. Profiling relied on immunoSEQ multiplex PCR, and the TCRdb table lists in-frame clones only, not all of them. Seen here are about 2 million clones, around 96% observed once, and the top ten hold 0.9% to 1.3%. Sequenced: naive CD8+ T cells sorted from blood. The receptors were sampled from a man between 18 and 35 years old in good health.

The chain carries TRBV27 and TRBJ2-5; D may be TRBD2 (5 bases). The J call could be wrong; TRBJ2-7 is a better fit for the DNA end. Germline lookup yields CDR1 MNHEY and CDR2 SMNVEV (reference sequence). This CDR3 region has 14 residues. The CDR3 loop reads CASSNSGYSYEQYF. The CDR3 DNA reads TGTGCCAGCAGCAACTCGGGGTACTCCTACGAGCAGTACTTC.

The CDR3 DNA follows: TGTGCCAGTTTCCCACTTCTAGCGGGAGCCACCGGGGAGCTGTTTTTT. As protein: CASFPLLAGATGELFF. J is TRBJ2-2 and V is TRBV19; 10 positions agree with TRBD2. V lost 8 bases, J lost 4 bases, and 10 bases stayed unmatched. Germline loops: CDR1 LNHDA, CDR2 SQIVND (reference sequence). The CDR3 sequence is 16 residues long.

This chain joins TRBV4-1 and TRBJ2-5; tentative D call: TRBD2 (7 bases). Germline values: CDR1 MGHRA, CDR2 YSYEKL. The CDR3 length is 14 residues. V lost 0 bases to trimming and J lost 4 bases, with 9 bases between them. CDR3: CASSQEGGAETQYF. The CDR3 DNA reads as TGCGCCAGCAGCCAAGAGGGGGGGGCAGAGACCCAGTACTTC.

The chain's CDR3 is CASSEEAGGNEQYF. DNA for the CDR3: TGTGCCAGCAGTGAAGAGGCAGGGGGCAACGAGCAGTACTTC. This sequence joins TRBV2 and TRBJ2-7; 8 positions match TRBD1. V trimming: 1 base; J trimming: 5 bases; junction bases outside the gene matches: 4. Looked up from germline, CDR1 is SNHLY and CDR2 is FYNNEI. The CDR3 sequence is 14 residues long.

In its sample, this clone was seen once. Other DNA variants within this sample encode the same CDR3. The chain combines TRBV11-2 with TRBJ2-7, with D uncertain. V lost 1 base to trimming and J lost 3 bases, with 7 bases between them. This CDR3 region has 13 residues. Germline assignment: CDR1 SGHAT and CDR2 FQNNGV. The CDR3 DNA reads as TGTGCCAGCAGCTTAGTGCGGAGCTACGAGCAGTACTTC. This codes for CASSLVRSYEQYF.

The chain couples TRBV10-2 to TRBJ2-1; possibly TRBD1 for D (5 bases). The germline gives CDR1 WSHSY, CDR2 SAAADI. With 4 bases removed from V and 7 bases from J, the gap between germline ends came to 11 bases. The CDR3 sequence is 13 residues long. The CDR3 region is CASSGQGGNEQFF. Here the CDR3 DNA reads TGCGCCAGCAGTGGGCAGGGCGGAAATGAGCAGTTCTTC.

V usage is TRBV7-8 and J usage is TRBJ1-2, with D possibly being TRBD1 (5 bases). Germline V lookup: CDR1 SGHVS, CDR2 FQNEAQ. The CDR3 is 18 amino acids. V lost 0 bases to trimming and J lost 4 bases, with 21 bases between them. Here the CDR3 reads CASSLAGQKSWEGYGYTF. CDR3 DNA sequence: TGTGCCAGCAGCTTAGCGGGGCAGAAAAGTTGGGAGGGCTATGGCTACACCTTC.

CDR3 coding DNA: TGTGCCACCCCGAGGGAAGGGGTCCCCGGCTACACCTTC. Amino acids: CATPREGVPGYTF. This sequence joins TRBV19 and TRBJ1-2, with a weak D call TRBD1 (5 bases). CDR3 length: 13 residues. Trimming left V 10 bases short and J 8 bases short, with 20 bases between. Germline CDR1 reads LNHDA; CDR2 reads SQIVND (reference sequence).

V usage is TRBV4-3 and J usage is TRBJ2-1; 9 bases fit TRBD2. The CDR3 runs 18 residues. V shed 6 bases, J shed 3 bases, and the junction held 15 bases outside the gene matches. Germline CDR1 LGHNA, CDR2 YSLEER. The CDR3 bases are TGCGCCAGCAGTCCTCTCGGGGCTAGCGGGACGGTCTACAATGAGCAGTTCTTC. This codes for CASSPLGASGTVYNEQFF.

The sample holds a few counts of this clone. The chain recombines TRBV7-9 with TRBJ1-2, with D hard to call. V was shortened by 1 base and J by 2 bases, with 11 bases between the two germline ends. This CDR3 has 15 amino acids. CDR1 and CDR2 (germline): SEHNR, FQNEAQ (reference sequence). CDR3 residues: CASSLGEKDNYGYTF. Here the CDR3 DNA reads TGTGCCAGCAGCTTAGGGGAGAAGGACAACTATGGCTACACCTTC.

The chain uses TRBV9 and TRBJ2-1; D unclear. Germline V gene sequence: CDR1 SGDLS, CDR2 YYNGEE. Trimming took off 4 bases at V and 7 bases at J, with 18 bases between the two ends. CDR3 length equals 15 residues. CDR3 in amino acids: CASSPSPGLGNEQFF. CDR3 sequence (DNA): TGTGCCAGCAGCCCCTCTCCGGGCCTAGGAAATGAGCAGTTCTTC.

Remarks on this clone: The same CDR3 arises from other DNA sequences in this sample as well. The V gene is TRBV4-1, the J gene TRBJ2-7; 9 bases are shared with TRBD1. Germline CDR1 reads MGHRA; CDR2 reads YSYEKL. The J segment lost 5 bases and the V segment lost 4 bases, leaving 3 bases of the junction unmatched. The CDR3 loop spans 13 amino acids. CDR3 nucleotide sequence: TGCGCCAGCAGCCCGGGACAGGGAAACGAGCAGTACTTC. This gives the protein CASSPGQGNEQYF.

The chain is built from TRBV30 and TRBJ1-2; TRBD1 matches at 11 bases. V trimming: 3 bases; J trimming: 3 bases; junction bases outside the gene matches: 3. This CDR3 is 14 amino acids long. Germline V gives CDR1 GTSNPN, CDR2 SVGIG (reference sequence). CDR3 in DNA: TGTGCCTGGAGAGGGACAGGGGGAGACTATGGCTACACCTTC. Protein sequence: CAWRGTGGDYGYTF.

The chain couples TRBV7-9 to TRBJ2-7, with D maybe TRBD1 (5 bases). The CDR3 is 14 amino acids. CDR1 is SEHNR, CDR2 FQNEAQ, per germline (reference sequence). The V gene lost 1 base and the J gene lost 3 bases, with 10 bases spanning the gap. CDR3 residues: CASSLGGTVYEQYF. The DNA of the CDR3 is TGTGCCAGCAGCTTAGGGGGCACAGTCTACGAGCAGTACTTC.

This clone was seen just once. This sequence joins TRBV4-1 and TRBJ1-1; no reliable D call. This CDR3 region has 15 residues. With 0 bases removed from V and 0 bases from J, the gap between germline ends came to 8 bases. The germline gives CDR1 MGHRA, CDR2 YSYEKL. The CDR3 reads CASSQDHSLNTEAFF. The CDR3 DNA follows: TGCGCCAGCAGCCAAGATCATAGTTTGAACACTGAAGCTTTCTTT.

The chain links TRBV13 to TRBJ1-2; TRBD1 matches 8 bases. Per germline, CDR1 PRHDT and CDR2 FYEKMQ (reference sequence). The CDR3 consists of 15 residues. Losses at the gene ends were 0 bases for V and 2 bases for J; bases not matched to a gene: 2. This CDR3 reads CASSLGGQANYGYTF. CDR3 sequence (DNA): TGTGCCAGCAGCTTAGGGGGACAGGCAAACTATGGCTACACCTTC.

A single count supports this clone. The rearrangement joins TRBV9 to TRBJ2-5; D uncertain. Deletions cut 3 bases from V and 5 bases from J, with 14 bases between. The V gene's germline CDR1 is SGDLS and CDR2 YYNGEE. The CDR3 sequence is 14 residues long. CDR3 in amino acids: CASSAGPPAETQYF. The CDR3 bases are TGTGCCAGCAGCGCCGGGCCTCCCGCGGAGACCCAGTACTTC.

This chain's CDR3 is CASSLGGGLAGQETQYF. The CDR3 bases are TGCGCCAGCAGCTTGGGCGGGGGACTAGCGGGGCAAGAGACCCAGTACTTC. J is TRBJ2-5 and V is TRBV5-1; 13 nucleotides match TRBD2. Trimming cost V 0 bases and J 2 bases; bases outside gene matches: 4. Looked up from germline, CDR1 is SGHRS and CDR2 is YFSETQ. This CDR3 comprises 17 residues.